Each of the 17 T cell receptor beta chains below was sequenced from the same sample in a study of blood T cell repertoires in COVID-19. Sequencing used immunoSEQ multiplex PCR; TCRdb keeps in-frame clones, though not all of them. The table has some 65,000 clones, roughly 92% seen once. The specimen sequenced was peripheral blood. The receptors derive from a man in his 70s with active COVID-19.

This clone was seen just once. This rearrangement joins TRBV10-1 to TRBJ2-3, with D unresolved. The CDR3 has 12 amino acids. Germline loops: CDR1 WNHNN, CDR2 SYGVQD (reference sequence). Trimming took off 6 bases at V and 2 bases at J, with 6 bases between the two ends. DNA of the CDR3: TGCGCCAGCAGGCTATACACAGATACGCAGTATTTT. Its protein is CASRLYTDTQYF.

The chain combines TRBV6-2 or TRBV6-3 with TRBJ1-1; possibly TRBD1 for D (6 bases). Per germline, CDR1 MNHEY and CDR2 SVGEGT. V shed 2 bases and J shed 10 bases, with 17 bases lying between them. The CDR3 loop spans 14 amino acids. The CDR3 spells CASSYPVWGGRAFF. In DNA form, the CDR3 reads TGTGCCAGCAGTTACCCCGTGTGGGGGGGCCGAGCTTTCTTT.

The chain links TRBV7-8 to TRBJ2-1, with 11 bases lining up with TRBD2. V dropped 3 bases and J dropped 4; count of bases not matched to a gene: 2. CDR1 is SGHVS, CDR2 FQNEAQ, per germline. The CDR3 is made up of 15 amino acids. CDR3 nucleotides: TGTGCCAGCAGCTTTGGGACTAGCGGTTACAATGAGCAGTTCTTC. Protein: CASSFGTSGYNEQFF.

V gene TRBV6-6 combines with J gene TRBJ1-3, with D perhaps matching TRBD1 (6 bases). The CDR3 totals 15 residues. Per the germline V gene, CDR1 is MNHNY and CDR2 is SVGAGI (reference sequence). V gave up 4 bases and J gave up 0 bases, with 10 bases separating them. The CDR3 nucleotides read TGTGCCAGCAGTTCAACAGGGACCTCTGGAAACACCATATATTTT. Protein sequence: CASSSTGTSGNTIYF.

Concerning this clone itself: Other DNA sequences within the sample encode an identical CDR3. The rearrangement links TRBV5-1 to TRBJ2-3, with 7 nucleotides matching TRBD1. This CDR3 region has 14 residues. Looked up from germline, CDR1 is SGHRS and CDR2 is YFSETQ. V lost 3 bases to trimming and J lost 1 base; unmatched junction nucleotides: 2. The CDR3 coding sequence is TGCGCCAGCAGCTCAGGACAGGGCACAGATACGCAGTATTTT. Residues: CASSSGQGTDTQYF.

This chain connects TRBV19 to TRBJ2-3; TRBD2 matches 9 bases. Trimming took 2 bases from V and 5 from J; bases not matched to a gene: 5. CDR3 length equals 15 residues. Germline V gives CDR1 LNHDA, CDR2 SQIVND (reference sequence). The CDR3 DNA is TGTGCCAGTAGTATATTGGCGGGGGGGCGAGATACGCAGTATTTT. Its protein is CASSILAGGRDTQYF.

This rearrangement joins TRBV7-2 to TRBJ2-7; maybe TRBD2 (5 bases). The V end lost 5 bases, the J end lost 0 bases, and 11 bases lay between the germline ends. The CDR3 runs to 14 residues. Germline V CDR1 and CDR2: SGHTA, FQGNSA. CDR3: CASSPGINSYEQYV. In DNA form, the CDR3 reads TGTGCCAGCAGCCCCGGGATCAACTCCTACGAGCAGTACGTC.

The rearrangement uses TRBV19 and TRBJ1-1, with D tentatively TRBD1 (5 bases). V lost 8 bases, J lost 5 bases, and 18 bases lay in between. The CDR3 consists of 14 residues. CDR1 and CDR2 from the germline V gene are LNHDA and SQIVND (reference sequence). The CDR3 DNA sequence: TGTGCCAGTTTGGACCGGGGGGGTGGGACTGAAGCTTTCTTT. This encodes CASLDRGGGTEAFF.

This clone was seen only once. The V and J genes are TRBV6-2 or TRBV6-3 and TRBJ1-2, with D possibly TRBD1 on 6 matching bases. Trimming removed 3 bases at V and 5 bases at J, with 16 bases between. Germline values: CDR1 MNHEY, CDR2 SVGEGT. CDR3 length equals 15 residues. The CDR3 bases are TGTGCCAGCAGTTATGTGGGACAAAGTCCTTATGGCTACACCTTC. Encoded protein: CASSYVGQSPYGYTF.

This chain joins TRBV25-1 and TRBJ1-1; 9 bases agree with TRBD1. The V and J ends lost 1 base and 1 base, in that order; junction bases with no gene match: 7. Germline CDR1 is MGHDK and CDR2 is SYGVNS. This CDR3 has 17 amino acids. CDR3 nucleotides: TGTGCCAGCAGTGAATCCGGGACAGGGTTTGGGAACACTGAAGCTTTCTTT. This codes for CASSESGTGFGNTEAFF.

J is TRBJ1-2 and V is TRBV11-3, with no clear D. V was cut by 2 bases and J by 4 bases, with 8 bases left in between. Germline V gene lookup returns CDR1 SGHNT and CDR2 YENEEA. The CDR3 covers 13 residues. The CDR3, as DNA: TGTGCCAGCAGCTTATTACGGAGCTATGGCTACACCTTC. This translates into CASSLLRSYGYTF.

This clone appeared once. In DNA form, the CDR3 reads TGTGCCAGTAGTGCCCCGGGGACAACTAATGAAAAACTGTTTTTT. Residues: CASSAPGTTNEKLFF. The rearrangement uses TRBV19 and TRBJ1-4; no clear D. Trimming removed 5 bases from V and 0 bases from J, with 10 bases in between. CDR3 length equals 15 residues. Per germline, CDR1 LNHDA and CDR2 SQIVND (reference sequence).

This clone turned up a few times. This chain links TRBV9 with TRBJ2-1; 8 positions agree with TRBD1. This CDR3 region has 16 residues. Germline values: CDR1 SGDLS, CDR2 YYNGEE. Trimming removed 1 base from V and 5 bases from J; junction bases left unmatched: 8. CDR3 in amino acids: CASSVTPGQDNNEQFF. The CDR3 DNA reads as TGTGCCAGCAGCGTAACTCCGGGACAGGATAACAATGAGCAGTTCTTC. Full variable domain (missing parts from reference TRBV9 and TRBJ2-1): DSGVTQTPKHLITATGQRVTLRCSPRSGDLSVYWYQQSLDQGLQFLIQYYNGEERAKGNILERFSAQQFPDLHSELNLSSLELGDSALYFCASSVTPGQDNNEQFFGPGTRLTVL.

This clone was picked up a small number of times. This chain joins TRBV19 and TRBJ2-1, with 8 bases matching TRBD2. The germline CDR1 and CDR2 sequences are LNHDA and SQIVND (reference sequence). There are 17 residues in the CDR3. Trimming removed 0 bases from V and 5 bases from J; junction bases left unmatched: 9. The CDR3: CASSIDLQRGTHNEQFF. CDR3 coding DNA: TGTGCCAGTAGTATAGATCTCCAGCGGGGGACCCACAATGAGCAGTTCTTC.

CDR3 sequence (DNA): TGTGCCAGCAGCCGGGACAGGGCCACCGGGGAGCTGTTTTTT. It yields the protein CASSRDRATGELFF. J is TRBJ2-2 and V is TRBV2; 9 bases map to TRBD1. This CDR3 region has 14 residues. The junction had 3 bases not matched to a gene; V was cut back by 6 bases and J by 4 bases. Germline CDR1 SNHLY, CDR2 FYNNEI.

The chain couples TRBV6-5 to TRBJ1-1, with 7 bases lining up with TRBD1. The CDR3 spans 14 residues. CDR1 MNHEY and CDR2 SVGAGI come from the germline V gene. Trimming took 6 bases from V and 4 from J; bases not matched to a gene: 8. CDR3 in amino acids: CASSRPGGSTEAFF. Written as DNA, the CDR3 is TGTGCCAGCAGCAGACCAGGGGGAAGCACTGAAGCTTTCTTT.

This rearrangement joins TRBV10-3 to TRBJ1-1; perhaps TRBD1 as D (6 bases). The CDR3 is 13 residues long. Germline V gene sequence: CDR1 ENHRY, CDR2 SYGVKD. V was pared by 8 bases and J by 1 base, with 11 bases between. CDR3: CAIASQGNTEAFF. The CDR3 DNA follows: TGTGCCATCGCTTCACAGGGGAACACTGAAGCTTTCTTT.